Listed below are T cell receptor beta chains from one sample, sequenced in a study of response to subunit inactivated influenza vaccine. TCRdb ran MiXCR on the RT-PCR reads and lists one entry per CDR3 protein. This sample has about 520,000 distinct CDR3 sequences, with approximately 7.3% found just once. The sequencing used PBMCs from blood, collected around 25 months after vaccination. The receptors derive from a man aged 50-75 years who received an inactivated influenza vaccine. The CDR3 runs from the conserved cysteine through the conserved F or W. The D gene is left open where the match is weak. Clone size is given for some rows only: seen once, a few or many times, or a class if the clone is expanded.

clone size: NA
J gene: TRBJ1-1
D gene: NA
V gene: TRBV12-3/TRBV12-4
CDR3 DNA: TGTGCCAGCAGTTTACGGGACGGCTACACTGAAGCTTTCTTT
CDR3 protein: CASSLRDGYTEAFF

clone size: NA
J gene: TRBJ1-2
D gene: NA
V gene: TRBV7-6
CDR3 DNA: TGTGCCATTGGGGGTGCCTATGGCTACACCTTC
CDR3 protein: CAIGGAYGYTF

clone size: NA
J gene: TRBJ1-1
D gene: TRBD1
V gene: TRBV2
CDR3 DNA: TGTGCCAGCACCCTAAGGAACAGGGGGAGTGAAGCTTTCTTT
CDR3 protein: CASTLRNRGSEAFF

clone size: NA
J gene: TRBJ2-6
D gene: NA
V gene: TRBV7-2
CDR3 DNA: TGTGCCAGCAGCACACCTTCTGGGGCCAACGTCCTGACTTTC
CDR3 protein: CASSTPSGANVLTF

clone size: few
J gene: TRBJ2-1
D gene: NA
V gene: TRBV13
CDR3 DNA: TGTGCCAGCAGCCCTCGTTTAGGCTCCTACAATGAGCAGTTCTTC
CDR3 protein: CASSPRLGSYNEQFF

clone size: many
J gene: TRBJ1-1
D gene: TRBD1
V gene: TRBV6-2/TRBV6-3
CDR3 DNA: TGTGCCAGCAGGGCACAGGGGCCGAGCAAGTCGATGAACACTGAAGCTTTCTTT
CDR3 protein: CASRAQGPSKSMNTEAFF

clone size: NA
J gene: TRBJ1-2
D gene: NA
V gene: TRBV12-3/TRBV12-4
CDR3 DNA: TGTGCCAGCAGTTTATCCTGGATTTTCTTCACGGACAAAGACAACTATGGCTACACCTTC
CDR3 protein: CASSLSWIFFTDKDNYGYTF

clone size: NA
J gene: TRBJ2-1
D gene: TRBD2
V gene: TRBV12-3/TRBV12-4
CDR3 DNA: TGTGCCAGCAGCCCCGGACTAGCGGGGGGTAACAATGAGCAGTTCTTC
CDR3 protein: CASSPGLAGGNNEQFF

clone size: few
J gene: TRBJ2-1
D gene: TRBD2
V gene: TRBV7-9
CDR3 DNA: TGTGCCAGCAGCTTAGATGCTAGCGGGAGTGATGAGCAGTTCTTC
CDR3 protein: CASSLDASGSDEQFF

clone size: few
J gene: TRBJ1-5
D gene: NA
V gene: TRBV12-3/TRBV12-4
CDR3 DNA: TGTGCCAGCAATTATGGGGGGGGTCAGCCCCAGCATTTT
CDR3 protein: CASNYGGGQPQHF

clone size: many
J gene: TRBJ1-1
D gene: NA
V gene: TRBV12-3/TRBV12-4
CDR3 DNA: TGTGCCAGCAGTTCCACAGGTTACACTGAAGCTTTCTTT
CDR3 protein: CASSSTGYTEAFF

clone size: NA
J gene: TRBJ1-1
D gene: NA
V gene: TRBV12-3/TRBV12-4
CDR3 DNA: TGTGCCAGCAGGGTACGGGAAGGGAACACTGAAGCTTTCTTT
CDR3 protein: CASRVREGNTEAFF

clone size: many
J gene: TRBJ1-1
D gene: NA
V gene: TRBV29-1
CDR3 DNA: TGCAGCGTACGTGCCTTGAACACTGAAGCTTTCTTT
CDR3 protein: CSVRALNTEAFF

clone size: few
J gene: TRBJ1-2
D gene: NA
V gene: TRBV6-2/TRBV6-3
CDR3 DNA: TGTGCCAGCACAATGACAGCGATTTATGGCTACACCTTC
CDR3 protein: CASTMTAIYGYTF

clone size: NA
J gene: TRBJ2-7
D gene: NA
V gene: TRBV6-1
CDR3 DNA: TGTGCCAGCAGTAGAGTGCGGATAGGATACGAGCAGTACTTC
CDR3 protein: CASSRVRIGYEQYF

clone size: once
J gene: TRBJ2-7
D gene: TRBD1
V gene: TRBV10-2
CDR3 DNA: TGCGCCAGCAGTGGGACGGGACAGACCCGCTCCTACGAGCAGTACTTC
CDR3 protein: CASSGTGQTRSYEQYF

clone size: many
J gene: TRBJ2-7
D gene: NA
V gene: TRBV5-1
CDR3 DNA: TGCGCCAGCAGCTTGTTAGGGACAACGAACTACGAGCAGTACTTC
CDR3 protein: CASSLLGTTNYEQYF

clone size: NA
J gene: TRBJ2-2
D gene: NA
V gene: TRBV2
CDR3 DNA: TGTGCCAGCAATAAGGACATTGGGAACACCGGGGAGCTGTTTTTT
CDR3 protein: CASNKDIGNTGELFF

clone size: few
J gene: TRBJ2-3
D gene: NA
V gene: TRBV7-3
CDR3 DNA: TGTGCCAGCAGCTTAAACGTAGCCGGAGATACGCAGTATTTT
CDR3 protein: CASSLNVAGDTQYF

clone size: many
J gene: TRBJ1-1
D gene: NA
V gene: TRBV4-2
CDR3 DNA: TGTGCCAGCAGCCAAGCTTTTTTAGGTAACACTGAAGCTTTCTTT
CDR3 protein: CASSQAFLGNTEAFF

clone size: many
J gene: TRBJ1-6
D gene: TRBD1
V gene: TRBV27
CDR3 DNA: TGTGCCAGCAGTCTACAGGGGTCCTATAATTCACCCCTCCACTTT
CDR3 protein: CASSLQGSYNSPLHF

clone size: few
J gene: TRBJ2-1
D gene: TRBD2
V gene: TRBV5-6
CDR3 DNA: TGTGCCAGCAGCCCAGCGGGACGATCGAACAATGAGCAGTTCTTC
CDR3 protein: CASSPAGRSNNEQFF

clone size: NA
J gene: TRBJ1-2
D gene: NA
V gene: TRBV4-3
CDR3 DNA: TGCGCCAGCAGCCAAGAAGAGTTACTGGGGGGCTACACCTTC
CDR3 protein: CASSQEELLGGYTF

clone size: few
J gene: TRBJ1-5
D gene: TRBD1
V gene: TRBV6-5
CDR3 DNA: TGTGCCAGCAGTTACTCGGACAGGGGGAGGTATGGCAATCAGCCCCAGCATTTT
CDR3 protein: CASSYSDRGRYGNQPQHF

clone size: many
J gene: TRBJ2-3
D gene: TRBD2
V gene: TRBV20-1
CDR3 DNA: TGCAGTGCTAGAGATCTTGCGAGCGGGGGCCGGTTGTCTAGCACAGATACGCAGTATTTT
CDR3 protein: CSARDLASGGRLSSTDTQYF

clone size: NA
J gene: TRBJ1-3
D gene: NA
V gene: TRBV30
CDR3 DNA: TGTGCCTGGACAGCGATTGGAAACACCATATATTTT
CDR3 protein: CAWTAIGNTIYF

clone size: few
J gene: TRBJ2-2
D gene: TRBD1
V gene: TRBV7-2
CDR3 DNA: TGTGCCAGCAGCTTAAAGGGGGCAGACACCGGGGAGCTGTTTTTT
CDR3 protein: CASSLKGADTGELFF

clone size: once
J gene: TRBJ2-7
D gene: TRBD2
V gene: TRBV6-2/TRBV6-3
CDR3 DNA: TGTGCCAGCAGTGCACTAGCGGGAGGACCTGACTTCTACGAGCAGTACTTC
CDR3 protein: CASSALAGGPDFYEQYF

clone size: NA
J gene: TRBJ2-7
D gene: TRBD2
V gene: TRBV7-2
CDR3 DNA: TGTGCCAGCAGCTTAGGAGGGACTAGCGGGAACTCCTACGAGCAGTACTTC
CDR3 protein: CASSLGGTSGNSYEQYF

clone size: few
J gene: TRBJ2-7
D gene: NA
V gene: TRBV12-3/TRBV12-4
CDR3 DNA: TGTGCCAGCAGTTTCTCTGGACAGAACTACGAGCAGTACTTC
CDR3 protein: CASSFSGQNYEQYF

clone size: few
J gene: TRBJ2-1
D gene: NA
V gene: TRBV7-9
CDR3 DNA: TGTGCCGCCAGCACGGCGACCAATGAGCAGTTCTTC
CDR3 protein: CAASTATNEQFF

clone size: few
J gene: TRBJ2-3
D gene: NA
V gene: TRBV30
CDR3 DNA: TGTGCCTGGAGTGTGGCAGGGGGCACAGATACGCAGTATTTT
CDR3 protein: CAWSVAGGTDTQYF

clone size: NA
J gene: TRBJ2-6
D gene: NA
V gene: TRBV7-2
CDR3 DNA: TGTGCCAGCAGCAATATATTAACAGGGGCCAACGTCCTGACTTTC
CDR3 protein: CASSNILTGANVLTF

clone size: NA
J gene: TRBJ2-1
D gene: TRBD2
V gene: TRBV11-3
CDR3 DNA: TGTGCCAGCAGCTCCGAATGGACTAGCGGGAGAATCCATGAGCAGTTCTTC
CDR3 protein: CASSSEWTSGRIHEQFF

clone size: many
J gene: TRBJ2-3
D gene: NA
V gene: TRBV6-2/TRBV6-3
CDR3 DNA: TGTGCCAGCAGTTACCGGGAGTGGGATACGCAGTATTTT
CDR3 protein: CASSYREWDTQYF

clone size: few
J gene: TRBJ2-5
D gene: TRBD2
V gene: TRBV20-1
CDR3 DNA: TGCAGTGCTAGACCCGGTTGGACTAGCGGGGGGAGCCAAGAGACCCAGTACTTC
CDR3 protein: CSARPGWTSGGSQETQYF

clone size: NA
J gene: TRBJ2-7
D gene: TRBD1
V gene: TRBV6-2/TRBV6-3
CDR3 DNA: TGTGCCAGCAGTGATGTACCCTTACGGGACAGGGGCGAGCAGTACTTC
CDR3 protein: CASSDVPLRDRGEQYF

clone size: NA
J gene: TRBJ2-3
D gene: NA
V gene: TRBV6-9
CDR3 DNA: TGTGCCCCAGATACGCAGTATTTT
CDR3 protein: CAPDTQYF

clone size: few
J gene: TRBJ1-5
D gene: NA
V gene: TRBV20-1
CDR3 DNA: TGCAGTGCTAGAGATCCCCTTAGCAATCAGCCCCAGCATTTT
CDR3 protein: CSARDPLSNQPQHF

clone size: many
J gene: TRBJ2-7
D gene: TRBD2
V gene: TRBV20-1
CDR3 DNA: TGCAGTGCTGCAAACTCGGGACTAGCGGGAGGCGAGCAGTACTTC
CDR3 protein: CSAANSGLAGGEQYF

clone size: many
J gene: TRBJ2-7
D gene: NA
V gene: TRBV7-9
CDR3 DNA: TGTGCCAGCAGCTTAGCGGGCGGCCTCTCCTACGAGCAGTACTTC
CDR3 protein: CASSLAGGLSYEQYF

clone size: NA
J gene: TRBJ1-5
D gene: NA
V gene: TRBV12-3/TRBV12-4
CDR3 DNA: TGTGCCAGCAGTCCAGGGGTTTATGATAGCAATCAGCCCCAGCATTTT
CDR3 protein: CASSPGVYDSNQPQHF

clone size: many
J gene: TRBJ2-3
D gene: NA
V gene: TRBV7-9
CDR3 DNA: TGTGCCAGCAGCCAATCGGTTACAGATACGCAGTATTTT
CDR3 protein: CASSQSVTDTQYF

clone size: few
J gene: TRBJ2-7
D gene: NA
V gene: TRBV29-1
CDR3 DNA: TGCAGCGTTGAAGACCCCGGAGATCACGAGCAGTACTTC
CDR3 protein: CSVEDPGDHEQYF

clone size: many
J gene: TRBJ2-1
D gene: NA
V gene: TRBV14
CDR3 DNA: TGTGCCAGCAGCTCTGGACGGTACAATGAGCAGTTCTTC
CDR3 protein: CASSSGRYNEQFF

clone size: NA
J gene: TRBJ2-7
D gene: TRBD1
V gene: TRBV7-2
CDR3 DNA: TGTGCCAGCAGCTGGGACCGGGACAGGGCTTCCCAGCAGTACTTC
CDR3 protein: CASSWDRDRASQQYF

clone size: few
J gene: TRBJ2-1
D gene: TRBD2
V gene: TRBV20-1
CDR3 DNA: TGCAGTGCCAGGCGGCGGGGGGATTACAATGAGCAGTTCTTC
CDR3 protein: CSARRRGDYNEQFF

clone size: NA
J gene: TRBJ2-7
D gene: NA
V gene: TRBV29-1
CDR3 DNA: TGCAGCGTTTCCAAAGAGGGGTTTGGGAAGCAGTACTTC
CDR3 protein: CSVSKEGFGKQYF

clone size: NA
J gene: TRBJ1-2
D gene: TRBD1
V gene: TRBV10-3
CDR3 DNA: TGTGCCATCAGTGCAGGACAGGGGGCATATGGCTACACCTTC
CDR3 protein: CAISAGQGAYGYTF

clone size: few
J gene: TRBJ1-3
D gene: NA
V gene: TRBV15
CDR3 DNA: TGTGCCACCAGCAGAGACTCAGGGGCTGGAAACACCATATATTTT
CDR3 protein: CATSRDSGAGNTIYF

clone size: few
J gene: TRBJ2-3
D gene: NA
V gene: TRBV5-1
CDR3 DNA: TGCGCCAGCAGCTTGGGGGGACCTAGCGCAGATACGCAGTATTTT
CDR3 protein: CASSLGGPSADTQYF

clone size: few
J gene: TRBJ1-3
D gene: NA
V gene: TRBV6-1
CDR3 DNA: TGTGCCAGCAGTCCCCCTCGGCGAGAGGTTGGAAACACCATATATTTT
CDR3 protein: CASSPPRREVGNTIYF

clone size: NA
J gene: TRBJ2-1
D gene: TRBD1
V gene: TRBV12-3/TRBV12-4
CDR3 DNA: TGTGCCAGCAGTTTTGGTTTGGGACAGGGAGGGCGGAATGAGCAGTTCTTC
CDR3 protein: CASSFGLGQGGRNEQFF

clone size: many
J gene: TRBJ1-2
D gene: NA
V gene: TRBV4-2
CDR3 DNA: TGTGCCAGCAGCCAAGTCGACAGCGGCTACACCTTC
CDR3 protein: CASSQVDSGYTF

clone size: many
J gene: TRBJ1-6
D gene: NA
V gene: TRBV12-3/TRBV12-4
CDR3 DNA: TGTGCCAGCAGTTTCAGGGAAAATTCACCCCTCCACTTT
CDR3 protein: CASSFRENSPLHF